Reported below is one T cell receptor beta chain. Antigen specificity is unknown. This sample stems from a study of T cells in Graves' hyperthyroidism and ophthalmopathy. Study as a whole: Peripheral blood collection took place at initial diagnosis, before any treatment. General study points: Ophthalmopathy stood apart from stable hyperthyroidism in a 13 V-J model.

TCR beta CDR3 regions were amplified from RNA transcripts. An initial round of RT-PCR targeting the TCR CDR3 relied on the HTBI primer set. TCRdb redid the calling of the multiplex PCR reads with MiXCR, one entry per CDR3 protein. The sample consists of 350,000 to 400,000 distinct CDR3 sequences, 15% to 20% of them appearing once. The CDR3 is made up of 15 amino acids. Between the trimmed V and J ends, which lost 6 bases and 8 bases, there was a span of 19 bases. Per germline, CDR1 MDHEN and CDR2 SYDVKM. Ophthalmopathy in the patients scored at least 3 on Clinical Activity Score and at least 4 on NOSPECS grade, lasting under 3 months. Clinical symptoms, serum thyroxine and TRAb, thyroid ultrasound and orbital computed tomography were used for the diagnoses.

The rearrangement links TRBV28 to TRBJ1-4, with a weak D call TRBD1 (6 bases). This TCR was recovered from a man between 18 and 29 years old with Graves' ophthalmopathy. The sequenced material came from blood. As DNA, the CDR3 is TGTGCCAGCAGGACTCAGGGGAAAAAGGAAGAAAAACTGTTTTTT. This gives the protein CASRTQGKKEEKLFF. The variable domain in full, with the rest retrieved from reference TRBV28 and TRBJ1-4, is DVKVTQSSRYLVKRTGEKVFLECVQDMDHENMFWYRQDPGLGLRLIYFSYDVKMKEKGDIPEGYSVSREKKERFSLILESASTNQTSMYLCASRTQGKKEEKLFFGSGTQLSVL.